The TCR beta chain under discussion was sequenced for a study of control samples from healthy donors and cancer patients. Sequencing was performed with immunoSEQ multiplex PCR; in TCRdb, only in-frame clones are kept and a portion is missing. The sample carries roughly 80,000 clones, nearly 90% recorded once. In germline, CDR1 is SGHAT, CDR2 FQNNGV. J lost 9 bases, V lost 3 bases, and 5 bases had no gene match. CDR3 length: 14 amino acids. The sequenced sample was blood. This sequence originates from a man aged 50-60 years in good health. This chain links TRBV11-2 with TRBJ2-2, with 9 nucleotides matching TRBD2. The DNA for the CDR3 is TGTGCCAGCAGCTTGAGTAGCGGGGGTCGGGAGCTGTTTTTT. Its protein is CASSLSSGGRELFF.